A selection of T cell receptor beta chains follows, all from one sample in a study of T cell changes during pregnancy in multiple sclerosis. Profiling relied on immunoSEQ multiplex PCR, and the TCRdb table lists in-frame clones only, not all of them. The sample lists just over 40,000 clones, approximately 88% occurring once. The source was peripheral blood, collected in the first trimester of pregnancy. The receptors derive from a female donor in good health, enrolled as a control in a pregnancy study. Both conserved end residues are part of each CDR3. Fields, in order: clone size, J gene, D gene, V gene, CDR3 DNA, CDR3 protein. A D gene is named only where the DNA matches it firmly. Only part of the rows carry a size: once, few, many, or a class if the clone is expanded.

>-|TRBJ2-7|-|TRBV9
TGTGCCAGCAGCGTTGCGGACAGACCCTCCTACGAGCAGTACTTC
CASSVADRPSYEQYF
>-|TRBJ2-6|TRBD1|TRBV12-5
TGTGCTAGTGGTACCCATGAAGATAGACAGGGGAACTCTGGGGCCAACGTCCTGACTTTC
CASGTHEDRQGNSGANVLTF
>-|TRBJ2-1|TRBD2|TRBV19
TGTGCCAGTAGTATGCGCTCTAGCGGGGGGGCGGGGAATGAGCAGTTCTTC
CASSMRSSGGAGNEQFF
>-|TRBJ1-3|TRBD1|TRBV29-1
TGCAGCGTTGACTTGGACAGGGGATCACCCTCTGGAAACACCATATATTTT
CSVDLDRGSPSGNTIYF
>-|TRBJ1-6|-|TRBV28
TGTGCCAGCTCCCGTCCCAGTGCCCCTCAAAATTCACCCCTCCACTTT
CASSRPSAPQNSPLHF
>-|TRBJ1-1|TRBD1|TRBV5-1
TGCGCCAGCAGCTACTTCCCGGGACAGGGGGCGACCCTGAACACTGAAGCTTTCTTT
CASSYFPGQGATLNTEAFF
>-|TRBJ1-4|-|TRBV4-3
TGCGCCAGCAGCCAAGGACAGGTCCGGGAAAAACTGTTTTTT
CASSQGQVREKLFF
>-|TRBJ2-7|TRBD1|TRBV5-6
TGTGCCAGCAGCTCGGCTGGACAGGGGTTCTACGAGCAGTACTTC
CASSSAGQGFYEQYF
>once|TRBJ2-3|-|TRBV9
TGTGCCAGCAGCGTAGGGGGGGGGCCCGGAGATACGCAGTATTTT
CASSVGGGPGDTQYF
>-|TRBJ2-7|-|TRBV7-9
TGTGCCAGCAGCCTAGGAGGACACATCTCCTACGAGCAGTACTTC
CASSLGGHISYEQYF
>-|TRBJ2-3|TRBD2|TRBV6-4
TGTGCCAGCAGTGACTCGACTAGCAAGGGCCCAGATACGCAGTATTTT
CASSDSTSKGPDTQYF
>-|TRBJ2-2|TRBD1|TRBV5-1
TGCGCCAGCAGCGCAGGGACAGGGGTCGGGGAGCTGTTTTTT
CASSAGTGVGELFF
>-|TRBJ1-2|-|TRBV2
TGTGCCAGCAGTGAAGTCTATGGTGGCTACACCTTC
CASSEVYGGYTF
>-|TRBJ1-6|-|TRBV6-5
TGTGCCAGCAGTTACTCGGGGGGGGATAATTCACCCCTCCACTTT
CASSYSGGDNSPLHF
>-|TRBJ2-3|TRBD2|TRBV25-1
TGTGCCAGCAGTCCACACCTTAGCGGGAGCGAAGATACGCAGTATTTT
CASSPHLSGSEDTQYF
>-|TRBJ2-3|TRBD2|TRBV6-4
TGTGCCAGCAGTGATAGCGGGGGGGCAGATACGCAGTATTTT
CASSDSGGADTQYF
>-|TRBJ2-1|-|TRBV29-1
TGCAGCCTAGACAGAGAGCAGTTCTTC
CSLDREQFF
>-|TRBJ2-7|-|TRBV9
TGTGCCAGCAGCGCGGGACACCTCGCCTACGAGCAGTACTTC
CASSAGHLAYEQYF
>-|TRBJ2-7|-|TRBV15
TGTGCCACCAGCAGATCCCGTTCCCAGTACGAGCAGTACTTC
CATSRSRSQYEQYF
>-|TRBJ2-7|-|TRBV7-9
TGTGCCAGCAGCTCCTCCCGACGGACCGGGAGTTACGAGCAGTACTTC
CASSSSRRTGSYEQYF
>-|TRBJ1-6|-|TRBV18
TGTGCCAGTTCTCCCTCTAGGTTAAATTCACCCCTCCACTTT
CASSPSRLNSPLHF
>-|TRBJ2-5|-|TRBV19
TGTGCCAGTAGTATAGGGGGGCAGGCAAGGGGTCAAGAGACCCAGTACTTC
CASSIGGQARGQETQYF
>-|TRBJ2-7|TRBD2|TRBV6-1
TGTGCCAGCACCGGGGGGACGGAGGCCTACGAGCAGTACTTC
CASTGGTEAYEQYF
>-|TRBJ1-2|-|TRBV9
TGTGCCAGCAGCGTAGCCGCCCAGGTTTTCGATGGCTACACCTTC
CASSVAAQVFDGYTF
>-|TRBJ2-5|-|TRBV5-1
TGCGCCAGCAGCTTGGTTGCCCCGGGACAACAATCAGAGACCCAGTACTTC
CASSLVAPGQQSETQYF
>-|TRBJ1-5|-|TRBV5-5
TGTGCCAGCCGGCGGGAGCCTAGCAATCAGCCCCAGCATTTT
CASRREPSNQPQHF
>-|TRBJ1-3|-|TRBV7-9
TGTGCCAGCAGCTTCGTCGGAGGGACTATTGGAAACACCATATATTTT
CASSFVGGTIGNTIYF
>-|TRBJ1-4|-|TRBV6-5
TGTGCCAGCAGTTATGGGTACGCGCAAACGGGGGAAAAACTGTTTTTT
CASSYGYAQTGEKLFF
>-|TRBJ1-6|-|TRBV11-2
TGTGCCAGCAGCTTAGGGATGACAGAGGTTTCACCCCTCCACTTT
CASSLGMTEVSPLHF
>-|TRBJ1-5|TRBD1|TRBV27
TGTGCCAGCAGTCCAACAGGGGGCGTGGGCGGTAGTCAGCCCCAGCATTTT
CASSPTGGVGGSQPQHF
>-|TRBJ2-7|-|TRBV6-5
TGTGCCACGCAACCACGCAGGGCCTTCCCCTACGAGCAGTACTTC
CATQPRRAFPYEQYF
>-|TRBJ1-2|-|TRBV4-3
TGCGCCAGCAGCCACGTCCCGGGGTCTAACTATGGCTACACCTTC
CASSHVPGSNYGYTF
>-|TRBJ2-7|-|TRBV6-5
TGTGCCAGCAGTTACGGGCAGGGCCCCTACGAGCAGTACTTC
CASSYGQGPYEQYF
>-|TRBJ2-7|-|TRBV9
TGTGCCAGCAGCGCCGGGTTCTCCTACGAGCAGTACTTC
CASSAGFSYEQYF
>-|TRBJ1-5|-|TRBV2
TGTGCCAGCAGTGAAGGGGTAGCGCTTCAGCCCCAGCATTTT
CASSEGVALQPQHF
>once|TRBJ1-1|TRBD1|TRBV7-9
TGTGCCAGCAGCTTCCTACAGGGGGCGGACACTGAAGCTTTCTTT
CASSFLQGADTEAFF
>-|TRBJ1-5|TRBD1|TRBV19
TGTGCCAGTAGTATGGACAGGGGGATACAGCCCCAGCATTTT
CASSMDRGIQPQHF
>-|TRBJ2-3|-|TRBV6-1
TGTGCCAGCAGTGGGGATTCCGGGACAATAAGGGCAGATACGCAGTATTTT
CASSGDSGTIRADTQYF
>few|TRBJ2-1|TRBD1|TRBV2
TGTGCCAGCAGTTCCACCGGGACAGGGGGTTGGGGTGAGCAGTTCTTC
CASSSTGTGGWGEQFF